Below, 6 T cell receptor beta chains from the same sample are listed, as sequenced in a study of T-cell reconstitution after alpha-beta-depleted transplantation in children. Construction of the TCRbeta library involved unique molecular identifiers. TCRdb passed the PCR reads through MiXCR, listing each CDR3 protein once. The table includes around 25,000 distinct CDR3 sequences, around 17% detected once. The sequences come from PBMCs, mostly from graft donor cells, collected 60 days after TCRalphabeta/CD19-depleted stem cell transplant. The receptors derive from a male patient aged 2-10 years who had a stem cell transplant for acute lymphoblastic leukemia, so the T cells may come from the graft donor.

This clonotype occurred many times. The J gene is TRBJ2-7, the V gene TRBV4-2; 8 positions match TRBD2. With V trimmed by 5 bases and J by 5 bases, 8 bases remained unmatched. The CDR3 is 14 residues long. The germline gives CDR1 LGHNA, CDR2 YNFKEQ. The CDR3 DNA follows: TGTGCCAGCAGCTACGCAAGCGGGGGCAACGAGCAGTACTTC. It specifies CASSYASGGNEQYF.

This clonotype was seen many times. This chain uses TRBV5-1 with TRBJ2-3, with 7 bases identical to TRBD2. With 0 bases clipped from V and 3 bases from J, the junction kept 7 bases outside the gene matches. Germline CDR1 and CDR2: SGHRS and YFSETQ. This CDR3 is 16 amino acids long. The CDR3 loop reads CASSLGASGWTDTQYF. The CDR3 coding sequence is TGCGCCAGCAGCTTGGGGGCTAGCGGATGGACAGATACGCAGTATTTT.

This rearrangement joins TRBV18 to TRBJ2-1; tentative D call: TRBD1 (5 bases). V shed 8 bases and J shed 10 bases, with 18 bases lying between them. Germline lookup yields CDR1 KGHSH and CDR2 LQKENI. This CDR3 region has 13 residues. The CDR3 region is CASLGVIPGEQFF. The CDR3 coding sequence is TGTGCCAGCCTAGGGGTAATCCCCGGGGAGCAGTTCTTC.

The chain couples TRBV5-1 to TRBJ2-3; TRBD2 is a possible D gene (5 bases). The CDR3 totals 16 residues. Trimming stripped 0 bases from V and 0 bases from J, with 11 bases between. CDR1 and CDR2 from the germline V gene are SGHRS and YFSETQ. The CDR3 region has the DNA TGCGCCAGCAGCTTGGCCCTCCTAGCTAGCACAGATACGCAGTATTTT. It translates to CASSLALLASTDTQYF.

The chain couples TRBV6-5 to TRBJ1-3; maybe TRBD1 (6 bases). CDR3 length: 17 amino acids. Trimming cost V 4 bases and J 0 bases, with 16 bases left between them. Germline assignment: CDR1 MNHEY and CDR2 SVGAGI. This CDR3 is CASSSRGRQSSGNTIYF. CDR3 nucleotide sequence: TGTGCCAGCAGTTCCAGGGGCCGTCAGAGCTCTGGAAACACCATATATTTT.

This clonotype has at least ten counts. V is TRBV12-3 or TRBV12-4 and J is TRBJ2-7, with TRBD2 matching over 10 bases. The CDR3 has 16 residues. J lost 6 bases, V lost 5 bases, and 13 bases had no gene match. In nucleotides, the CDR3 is TGTGCCAGCAGTCTCGCTAGCGGGGGACCACCCCGCGAGCAGTACTTC. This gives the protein CASSLASGGPPREQYF.